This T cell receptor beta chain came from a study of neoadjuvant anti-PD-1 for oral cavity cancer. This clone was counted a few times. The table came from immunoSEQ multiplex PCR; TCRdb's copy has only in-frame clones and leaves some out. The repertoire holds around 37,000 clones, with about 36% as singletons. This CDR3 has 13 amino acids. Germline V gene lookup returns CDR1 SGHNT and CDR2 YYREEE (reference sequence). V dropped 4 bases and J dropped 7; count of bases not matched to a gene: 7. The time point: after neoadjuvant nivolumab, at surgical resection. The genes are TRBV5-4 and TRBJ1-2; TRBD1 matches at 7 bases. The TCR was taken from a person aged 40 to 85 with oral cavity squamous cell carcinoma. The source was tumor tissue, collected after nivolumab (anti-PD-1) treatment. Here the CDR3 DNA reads TGTGCCAGCAGCCAAGACAGGGTTGGTGGCTACACCTTC. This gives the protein CASSQDRVGGYTF.